Each of the 32 T cell receptor beta chains below was sequenced from the same sample in a study of response to subunit inactivated influenza vaccine. MiXCR was run by TCRdb on the RT-PCR reads, yielding one entry per CDR3 protein. The sample consists of roughly 790,000 distinct CDR3 sequences, around 20% of them appearing once. Specimen: PBMCs from blood, collected about 5 days after vaccination. The source is a man in his fifties or sixties who received an inactivated influenza vaccine.

This clonotype was seen a handful of times. The chain links TRBV20-1 to TRBJ1-2, with a weak D call TRBD1 (6 bases). This CDR3 spans 14 amino acids. The germline gives CDR1 DFQATT, CDR2 SNEGSKA (reference sequence). The V gene lost 6 bases and the J gene lost 0 bases, with 14 bases spanning the gap. The CDR3 nucleotides read TGCAGTGCATACCTCAGGGGAGCTAACTATGGCTACACCTTC. Protein sequence: CSAYLRGANYGYTF.

V usage is TRBV7-2 and J usage is TRBJ2-1; 12 bases are shared with TRBD2. V shed 1 base and J 5 bases; nucleotides not matched to a gene: 6. The germline gives CDR1 SGHTA, CDR2 FQGNSA. This CDR3 spans 17 amino acids. The CDR3 DNA follows: TGTGCCAGCAGCTTAGTGTACGGACTAGCGGGAAACAATGAGCAGTTCTTC. Residues: CASSLVYGLAGNNEQFF.

V is TRBV5-1 and J is TRBJ1-1; D not certain. This CDR3 contains 15 residues. V was trimmed by 0 bases and J by 5 bases, leaving 14 bases between them. The V gene's germline CDR1 is SGHRS and CDR2 YFSETQ. In DNA, the CDR3 is TGCGCCAGCAGCTTGGATGGGATCTCGGGGACTGAAGCTTTCTTT. Protein product: CASSLDGISGTEAFF.

The genes are TRBV11-2 and TRBJ2-7, with D perhaps matching TRBD1 or TRBD2 (6 bases each). CDR3 size: 16 residues. Germline V gene data show CDR1 as SGHAT and CDR2 as FQNNGV. The V end lost 5 bases, the J end lost 0 bases, and 17 bases lay between the germline ends. CDR3 residues: CASSLLTGADSYEQYF. DNA of the CDR3: TGTGCCAGCAGCCTACTTACGGGGGCCGACTCCTACGAGCAGTACTTC.

The CDR3 loop reads CATSDFAGSIQYF. CDR3 coding DNA: TGTGCCACCAGTGATTTCGCGGGGAGCATTCAGTACTTC. The chain is built from TRBV24-1 and TRBJ2-4, with D possibly matching TRBD2 (6 bases). CDR3 length: 13 residues. Trimming shortened V by 1 base and J by 9 bases, and 9 bases separated the two germline ends. Germline values: CDR1 KGHDR, CDR2 SFDVKD.

This chain uses TRBV11-3 with TRBJ2-1; unclear D gene. CDR3 length: 16 amino acids. Per germline, CDR1 SGHNT and CDR2 YENEEA. The V end was cut by 5 bases, the J end by 0 bases, with 14 bases between. This CDR3 is CASSGVGSSSYNEQFF. CDR3 DNA sequence: TGTGCCAGCAGCGGGGTCGGGTCAAGCTCCTACAATGAGCAGTTCTTC. The whole variable domain, filled in from reference TRBV11-3 and TRBJ2-1, reads EAGVVQSPRYKIIEKKQPVAFWCNPISGHNTLYWYLQNLGQGPELLIRYENEEAVDDSQLPKDRFSAERLKGVDSTLKIQPAELGDSAVYLCASSGVGSSSYNEQFFGPGTRLTVL.

V is TRBV20-1 and J is TRBJ2-1, with D possibly matching TRBD2 (5 bases). This CDR3 is built from 14 residues. Germline CDR1 DFQATT, CDR2 SNEGSKA (reference sequence). Trimming took off 6 bases at V and 7 bases at J, with 19 bases between the two ends. The CDR3 reads CSALHPSRENEQFF. DNA of the CDR3: TGCAGTGCCCTCCACCCCTCTAGGGAGAATGAGCAGTTCTTC.

The sample holds a few counts of this clonotype. The V call is TRBV6-2 or TRBV6-3, the J call TRBJ2-1; 8 bases map to TRBD2. Unmatched junction bases numbered 13, after V lost 6 bases and J lost 9 bases. The germline V gene has CDR1 MNHEY and CDR2 SVGEGT. This CDR3 is 15 amino acids long. For the CDR3, the DNA is TGTGCCAGCAGACCCACTAGCGGCCGATTGGGTGAGCAGTTCTTC. Its protein product is CASRPTSGRLGEQFF.

V and J are TRBV7-2 and TRBJ1-1; the D is unclear. V was shortened by 1 base and J by 4 bases, with 19 bases between the two germline ends. Germline V lookup: CDR1 SGHTA, CDR2 FQGNSA. CDR3 length equals 17 residues. The CDR3 here is CASSLVSGSRVTTEAFF. The CDR3 DNA is TGTGCCAGCAGCTTAGTCAGTGGTTCCCGGGTGACCACTGAAGCTTTCTTT.

V and J are TRBV7-2 and TRBJ2-1; D remains unclear. Trimming left V 2 bases short and J 0 bases short, with 8 bases between. CDR1 and CDR2 (germline): SGHTA, FQGNSA. The CDR3 has 15 residues. CDR3 in DNA: TGTGCCAGCAGCTTAACGGCTAGCTCCTACAATGAGCAGTTCTTC. Translating gives CASSLTASSYNEQFF.

This sequence joins TRBV29-1 and TRBJ1-2, with 7 bases matching TRBD1. The CDR3 has 11 amino acids. Germline V gene data show CDR1 as SQVTM and CDR2 as ANQGSEA. Trimming removed 5 bases from V and 8 bases from J; junction bases left unmatched: 5. CDR3: CSVSQGVGYTF. The CDR3, as DNA: TGCAGCGTTTCGCAGGGGGTCGGCTACACCTTC.

Concerning this clonotype: One junction end disagrees with the germline gene, perhaps due to a read error. This chain joins TRBV5-1 and TRBJ2-5; D may be TRBD1 or TRBD2 (6 bases each). Germline-derived CDR1 and CDR2 are SGHRS and YFSETQ. The CDR3 spans 14 residues. The CDR3 protein is CASSLEGGRQPQNF. DNA for the CDR3: TGCGCCAGCAGCTTGGAGGGGGGCCGGCAGCCTCAAAACTTC.

The V gene is TRBV12-3 or TRBV12-4, the J gene TRBJ2-1; D perhaps matches TRBD1 (7 bases). The CDR3 has 16 residues. Trimming removed 0 bases at V and 2 bases at J, with 11 bases between. CDR3 sequence: CASSLAQGGPYNEQFF. The CDR3 DNA reads as TGTGCCAGCAGTTTAGCGCAGGGGGGTCCCTACAATGAGCAGTTCTTC.

This clonotype was counted only a few times. The chain is built from TRBV7-8 and TRBJ1-1; tentative D call: TRBD1 (6 bases). This CDR3 contains 17 residues. Trimming pared 5 bases from V and 0 bases from J, leaving 19 bases between. Germline CDR1 and CDR2: SGHVS and FQNEAQ. As DNA, the CDR3 is TGTGCCAGCAGCCCGAGCCTAATTCAGGGGCTGAACACTGAAGCTTTCTTT. Translation: CASSPSLIQGLNTEAFF.

This chain joins TRBV7-6 and TRBJ1-4, with D perhaps matching TRBD1 (6 bases). CDR1 and CDR2 (germline): SGHVS, FNYEAQ. CDR3 length: 14 residues. Trimming cost V 5 bases and J 10 bases, with 17 bases left between them. CDR3 in DNA: TGTGCCAGCAGCCTCAGGGGATATAGCGGAAAACTGTTTTTT. It yields the protein CASSLRGYSGKLFF.

V gene TRBV7-9 combines with J gene TRBJ2-5; 8 nucleotides agree with TRBD1. Trimming removed 2 bases from V and 4 bases from J; junction bases left unmatched: 6. This CDR3 is 15 amino acids long. In germline, CDR1 is SEHNR, CDR2 FQNEAQ (reference sequence). The chain's CDR3 is CASSLPPDRGETQYF. CDR3 bases: TGTGCCAGCAGCTTACCCCCCGACAGGGGAGAGACCCAGTACTTC.

This clonotype was counted only a few times. The chain uses TRBV5-5 and TRBJ2-5, with D tentatively TRBD2 (5 bases). The germline CDR1 and CDR2 sequences are SGHKS and YYEKEE (reference sequence). Trimming took 1 base from V and 5 from J, leaving 12 bases between them. The CDR3 has 14 residues. CDR3 DNA: TGTGCCAGCAGCTTGAACTCCCCGGGGGAGACCCAGTACTTC. Translating it yields CASSLNSPGETQYF. Combining the CDR3 with reference TRBV5-5 and TRBJ2-5 gives the whole variable domain DAGVTQSPTHLIKTRGQQVTLRCSPISGHKSVSWYQQVLGQGPQFIFQYYEKEERGRGNFPDRFSARQFPNYSSELNVNALLLGDSALYLCASSLNSPGETQYFGPGTRLLVL.

The J gene is TRBJ1-1, the V gene TRBV11-2; D is undetermined. Germline values: CDR1 SGHAT, CDR2 FQNNGV. This CDR3 has 18 amino acids. The V end was cut by 2 bases, the J end by 5 bases, with 24 bases between. This chain's CDR3 is CASSLWALRVGQDTEAFF. The CDR3 DNA follows: TGTGCCAGCAGCTTATGGGCCCTCCGGGTCGGGCAGGATACTGAAGCTTTCTTT.

The CDR3 DNA follows: TGTGCCAGCAGTTACCACCCTGAGGTCTACGAGCAGTACTTC. It encodes CASSYHPEVYEQYF. The gene calls are TRBV6-2 or TRBV6-3 and TRBJ2-7, with D unresolved. V was trimmed by 2 bases and J by 3 bases, leaving 11 bases between them. The CDR3 contains 14 residues. The germline V gene encodes CDR1 MNHEY and CDR2 SVGEGT.

V gene TRBV5-1 combines with J gene TRBJ2-3, with D hard to call. There are 13 residues in the CDR3. With 4 bases removed from V and 0 bases from J, the gap between germline ends came to 6 bases. CDR1 SGHRS and CDR2 YFSETQ come from the germline V gene. The CDR3 DNA reads as TGCGCCAGCAGCCAGCCCAGCACAGATACGCAGTATTTT. This sequence encodes CASSQPSTDTQYF.

This clonotype was detected a few times. The chain couples TRBV18 to TRBJ1-2; 7 positions agree with TRBD1. Per germline, CDR1 KGHSH and CDR2 LQKENI. The CDR3 length is 14 residues. Trimming removed 6 bases from V and 4 bases from J; junction bases left unmatched: 8. The CDR3 DNA is TGTGCCAGCTCGCCGGGACAGAGCGGCTATGGCTACACCTTC. This translates into CASSPGQSGYGYTF.

The chain joins TRBV12-3 or TRBV12-4 to TRBJ1-6; D is ambiguous. This CDR3 has 15 residues. V lost 5 bases to trimming and J lost 2 bases, with 10 bases between them. CDR3 sequence (DNA): TGTGCCAGCAGTCCCGGGCAAACCTATAATTCACCCCTCCACTTT. It is translated as CASSPGQTYNSPLHF.

V is TRBV5-6 and J is TRBJ1-2; 7 bases are a match to TRBD1. The J segment lost 7 bases and the V segment lost 4 bases, leaving 4 bases of the junction unmatched. This CDR3 region has 12 residues. Germline V gene sequence: CDR1 SGHDT, CDR2 YYEEEE. The CDR3 spells CASSTTGFGYTF. The CDR3 nucleotides are TGTGCCAGCAGCACGACAGGGTTTGGCTACACCTTC.

This rearrangement joins TRBV6-5 to TRBJ2-2; tentative D call: TRBD1 (6 bases). V shed 6 bases and J shed 3 bases, with 14 bases lying between them. The CDR3 length is 15 residues. CDR1 and CDR2 (germline): MNHEY, SVGAGI. Written as DNA, the CDR3 is TGTGCCAGCAGGTTACTCCCAGGGGACACCGGGGAGCTGTTTTTT. The encoded protein is CASRLLPGDTGELFF.

The chain employs TRBV14 and TRBJ2-7; perhaps TRBD1 as D (5 bases). The CDR3 sequence is 15 residues long. Per the germline V gene, CDR1 is SGHDN and CDR2 is FVKESK. The V end was cut by 4 bases, the J end by 4 bases, with 17 bases between. The CDR3, as DNA: TGTGCCAGCAGCCCCAGGGTGGGGATTTCGTACGAGCAGTACTTC. This gives the protein CASSPRVGISYEQYF.

The chain is built from TRBV9 and TRBJ1-4, with 7 positions matching TRBD1. There are 16 residues in the CDR3. Germline V gene lookup returns CDR1 SGDLS and CDR2 YYNGEE. The V and J ends lost 3 bases and 4 bases, in that order; junction bases with no gene match: 9. CDR3: CASSAGRDSINEKLFF. DNA of the CDR3: TGTGCCAGCAGCGCAGGCCGGGACAGCATTAATGAAAAACTGTTTTTT. Drawing the rest from reference TRBV9 and TRBJ1-4, the complete variable domain is DSGVTQTPKHLITATGQRVTLRCSPRSGDLSVYWYQQSLDQGLQFLIQYYNGEERAKGNILERFSAQQFPDLHSELNLSSLELGDSALYFCASSAGRDSINEKLFFGSGTQLSVL.

The chain recombines TRBV29-1 with TRBJ2-1, with a tentative D call TRBD2 (6 bases). Per germline, CDR1 SQVTM and CDR2 ANQGSEA. V shed 0 bases and J shed 4 bases, with 16 bases lying between them. This CDR3 contains 16 residues. CDR3 DNA sequence: TGCAGCGTTGAAGATCATGAGGGAGGTCGGTACAATGAGCAGTTCTTC. Protein sequence: CSVEDHEGGRYNEQFF.

The chain combines TRBV7-2 with TRBJ1-2; no firm D call. V lost 5 bases and J lost 2, with 12 bases in between. From germline, CDR1 is SGHTA and CDR2 FQGNSA. The CDR3 consists of 14 residues. CDR3 DNA: TGTGCCAGCAGCCTCCCGGCGTCGAACTATGGCTACACCTTC. It specifies CASSLPASNYGYTF.

This clonotype was recorded many times. This chain joins TRBV12-3 or TRBV12-4 and TRBJ1-3; no firm D call. This CDR3 spans 12 amino acids. Trimming stripped 10 bases from V and 1 base from J, with 8 bases between. For the CDR3, the DNA is TGTGCCAACTACCTTTCTGGAAACACCATATATTTT. It yields the protein CANYLSGNTIYF.

The rearrangement joins TRBV5-6 to TRBJ2-3, with 7 bases that match TRBD2. V trimming: 2 bases; J trimming: 5 bases; junction bases outside the gene matches: 8. Per germline, CDR1 SGHDT and CDR2 YYEEEE. This CDR3 is 15 amino acids long. In DNA form, the CDR3 reads TGTGCCAGCAGCTTCGGGGGGAGAAATGAAGATACGCAGTATTTT. Translation: CASSFGGRNEDTQYF.

This chain uses TRBV12-3 or TRBV12-4 with TRBJ1-1; TRBD1 matches 9 bases. V lost 9 bases, J lost 4 bases, and 9 bases stayed unmatched. The CDR3 runs to 14 residues. CDR3 amino acids: CASRAGTGITEAFF. The CDR3 DNA reads TGTGCCAGTCGGGCCGGGACAGGGATCACTGAAGCTTTCTTT.

This clonotype was seen at least ten times. The chain has TRBV12-3 or TRBV12-4 and TRBJ2-5, with 8 bases lining up with TRBD1. This CDR3 is built from 15 residues. Trimming at V came to 1 base and at J to 5 bases, leaving 6 bases not matched to a gene. CDR3 bases: TGTGCCAGCAGTTTAGGCTCAGGGGGCGGGGAGACCCAGTACTTC. Translation: CASSLGSGGGETQYF.